This is a list of T cell receptor beta chains from one sample in a study of Ad26.COV2.S vaccination and SARS-CoV-2 variants. Repertoires were generated with immunoSEQ multiplex PCR, while TCRdb's copy carries only in-frame clones and drops some. The data contain more than 250,000 clones, approximately 89% of them singletons. Sequenced here: peripheral blood, sampled in a trial of Ad26.COV2.S vaccine versus placebo. All receptors derive from a person aged 18 to 65 who received the Ad26.COV2.S COVID-19 vaccine or a placebo. Each CDR3 is given with its conserved first and last residue. The D gene is left open where the match is weak. Size is omitted from some rows. Given values are once, few, many or a class for expanded clones.

clone size,V gene,D gene,J gene,CDR3 length,CDR3 DNA,CDR3 protein
NA,TRBV15,NA,TRBJ2-4,15,TGTGCCACCAGCAGAGATCAGCTAGGCAAAAACATTCAGTACTTC,CATSRDQLGKNIQYF
NA,TRBV3-1/TRBV3-2,NA,TRBJ1-1,13,TGTGCCAGCAGCCCGGTTGGGGGTACTGAAGCTTTCTTT,CASSPVGGTEAFF
once,TRBV7-2,TRBD2,TRBJ2-1,11,TGTGCCAGCAGCTTGGGAGGGTATCAGTTCTTC,CASSLGGYQFF
NA,TRBV29-1,TRBD2,TRBJ2-3,13,TGCAGCGTTGAACCTAGCGGGATAGATACGCAGTATTTT,CSVEPSGIDTQYF
NA,TRBV6-5,NA,TRBJ2-7,14,TGTGCCAGCACCCAGGGGGGGGCACGCGGCGAGCAGTACTTC,CASTQGGARGEQYF
NA,TRBV7-2,NA,TRBJ1-5,15,TGTGCCAGCAGCTTTGGACACGGGGCCGGGCAGCCCCAGCATTTT,CASSFGHGAGQPQHF
NA,TRBV6-5,NA,TRBJ2-5,15,TGTGCCAGCAGATCAGATACGGGGCGCAGGGAGACCCAGTACTTC,CASRSDTGRRETQYF
NA,TRBV2,TRBD2,TRBJ2-7,16,TGTGCCAGCAGGGCCCTGGGGGGCGGGAGGTCCAACGAGCAGTACTTC,CASRALGGGRSNEQYF
few,TRBV3-1/TRBV3-2,NA,TRBJ1-2,16,TGTGCCAGCAGCCAAGATATACCCCGGGGGTACTATGGCTACACCTTC,CASSQDIPRGYYGYTF
NA,TRBV4-2,NA,TRBJ2-3,14,TGTGCCAGCAGCCAAGAAACAAACACAGATACGCAGTATTTT,CASSQETNTDTQYF
NA,TRBV7-3,TRBD2,TRBJ2-7,16,TGTGCCAGCAGCCGTGCGGGGGGACTTTCCATCTACGAGCAGTACTTC,CASSRAGGLSIYEQYF
NA,TRBV7-8,NA,TRBJ2-5,14,TGTGCCAGCAGCTTAGGGAGAGCCGGGGAGACCCAGTACTTC,CASSLGRAGETQYF
few,TRBV2,NA,TRBJ2-7,13,TGTGCCAGCAGTCCCTTCCCCGGAGGAGAGCAGTACTTC,CASSPFPGGEQYF
few,TRBV30,NA,TRBJ2-7,12,TGTGCCTGGAGTGACGGACAGTACGAGCAGTACTTC,CAWSDGQYEQYF
NA,TRBV10-3,NA,TRBJ2-7,14,TGTGCCGCCAAACCGGGCACTTCCAACTACGAGCAGTACTTC,CAAKPGTSNYEQYF
NA,TRBV10-2,TRBD1,TRBJ1-1,14,TGCGCCAGCAGTGGCCAGGGGGCGACAACTGAAGCTTTCTTT,CASSGQGATTEAFF
few,TRBV19,NA,TRBJ1-5,12,TGTGCCAGTAGACCCGACAATCAGCCCCAGCATTTT,CASRPDNQPQHF
NA,TRBV7-9,TRBD1,TRBJ1-1,15,TGTGCCAGCAGCCAGACGGGACAGCCGAACACTGAAGCTTTCTTT,CASSQTGQPNTEAFF
NA,TRBV12-3/TRBV12-4,NA,TRBJ1-2,13,TGTGCCAGCAGTTTACAGGACAACTATGGCTACACCTTC,CASSLQDNYGYTF
NA,TRBV4-3,NA,TRBJ1-4,13,TGCGCCAGCAGCCCACAAGTAACCGAAAAACTGTTTTTT,CASSPQVTEKLFF
NA,TRBV3-1/TRBV3-2,TRBD2,TRBJ2-7,15,TGTGCCAGCAGCCTCGGGACTAGCCCACTTGGTGAGCAGTACTTC,CASSLGTSPLGEQYF
NA,TRBV2,TRBD2,TRBJ2-1,15,TGTGCCAGCAGTGGCCTAGCGGGAGTGGGGAATGAGCAGTTCTTC,CASSGLAGVGNEQFF
NA,TRBV27,TRBD2,TRBJ2-3,13,TGTGCCAGCGGGCCTAGCGGGACAGATACGCAGTATTTT,CASGPSGTDTQYF
once,TRBV9,TRBD1,TRBJ2-3,15,TGTGCCAGCAGCCTCGGACAGGGGATCACAGATACGCAGTATTTT,CASSLGQGITDTQYF
NA,TRBV7-9,TRBD1,TRBJ2-7,14,TGTGCCAGCAGCCAGCGACAGGGGGTGTACGAGCAGTACTTC,CASSQRQGVYEQYF
NA,TRBV5-1,NA,TRBJ1-1,15,TGCGCCAGCAGCTTGGGGGATGGGGGCGAGGGTGAAGCTTTCTTT,CASSLGDGGEGEAFF
NA,TRBV6-5,NA,TRBJ1-1,13,TGTGCCAGCAGTTCTCGACAGGCCCTGGAGGCTTTCTTT,CASSSRQALEAFF
NA,TRBV5-1,NA,TRBJ1-5,14,TGCGCCAGCAGCTCTGGGGGGGGCAATCAGCCCCAGCATTTT,CASSSGGGNQPQHF
NA,TRBV30,NA,TRBJ1-1,12,TGTGCCTGGAGAGGGATGAACACTGAAGCTTTCTTT,CAWRGMNTEAFF
once,TRBV18,NA,TRBJ1-2,13,TGTGCCAGCTCTCCCGACAGGACATATGGCTACACCTTC,CASSPDRTYGYTF
NA,TRBV7-9,NA,TRBJ1-1,14,TGTGCCAGCAGCTTAGGGCAGGGCAGTACTGAAGCTTTCTTT,CASSLGQGSTEAFF
NA,TRBV2,TRBD1,TRBJ2-7,12,TGTGCCAGCAAGGGACAGCCCCACGAGCAGTACTTC,CASKGQPHEQYF
NA,TRBV7-2,NA,TRBJ1-5,14,TGTGCCAGCAGCTTAGACAGTTCCAATCAGCCCCAGCATTTT,CASSLDSSNQPQHF
NA,TRBV11-1,NA,TRBJ1-6,16,TGTGCCAGCAGCGCCCACTGGGAGGCTCTATATTCACCCCTCCACTTT,CASSAHWEALYSPLHF
NA,TRBV5-5,TRBD1,TRBJ2-2,16,TGTGCCAGCAGCTTGCCCGGGACAGGGGTCACCGGGGAGCTGTTTTTT,CASSLPGTGVTGELFF
NA,TRBV11-2,NA,TRBJ1-1,13,TGTGCCAGCAGCTTCGTGACAGGAAGGGAAGCTTTCTTT,CASSFVTGREAFF
once,TRBV19,NA,TRBJ1-1,14,TGTGCCAGTACCCCCCCCTCCGATAACACTGAAGCTTTCTTT,CASTPPSDNTEAFF
NA,TRBV7-8,TRBD2,TRBJ2-2,17,TGTGCCAGCAGCTTACAGGCTAGCGGGGGTATCACCGGGGAGCTGTTTTTT,CASSLQASGGITGELFF
NA,TRBV3-1/TRBV3-2,NA,TRBJ1-1,14,TGTGCCAGCAGCCCGAGAACAGAAAACACTGAAGCTTTCTTT,CASSPRTENTEAFF
NA,TRBV5-1,NA,TRBJ2-1,12,TGCGCCAGCAGCTTGGTCCTAAATGAGCAGTTCTTC,CASSLVLNEQFF
NA,TRBV2,TRBD1,TRBJ2-1,14,TGTGCCAGCATGGGGACAGGTGTGTTGAATGAGCAGTTCTTC,CASMGTGVLNEQFF
NA,TRBV4-3,TRBD1,TRBJ2-7,14,TGCGCCAGCAGCCTTGGACAGGGCCCCTACGAGCAGTACTTC,CASSLGQGPYEQYF
NA,TRBV13,NA,TRBJ2-3,14,TGTGCCAGCAGCTTCTCAGGGGGCACAGATACGCAGTATTTT,CASSFSGGTDTQYF
NA,TRBV5-4,NA,TRBJ1-4,16,TGTGCCAGCAGCTCCTCCCGGGACATTGCTAATGAAAAACTGTTTTTT,CASSSSRDIANEKLFF
NA,TRBV5-4,NA,TRBJ1-1,13,TGTGCCAGCAGCTTCGGGGGGAACGCTGAAGCTTTCTTT,CASSFGGNAEAFF
NA,TRBV6-5,NA,TRBJ1-2,14,TGTGCCAGCAGGGAGGCAGGGGTATTCGGTGGCTACACCTTC,CASREAGVFGGYTF
once,TRBV28,TRBD2,TRBJ2-7,14,TGTGCCAGTTCTCGCGGGAGGGCCGCCTACGAGCAGTACTTC,CASSRGRAAYEQYF
NA,TRBV27,TRBD2,TRBJ2-7,13,TGTGCCAGCGGCCTAGCGGGCACCTACGAGCAGTACTTC,CASGLAGTYEQYF
NA,TRBV27,NA,TRBJ2-2,12,TGTGCCAGCAGTTTATTCGCCGGGGAGCTGTTTTTT,CASSLFAGELFF
NA,TRBV20-1,NA,TRBJ2-1,12,TGCAGTGCTAGTACCCTCTACAATGAGCAGTTCTTC,CSASTLYNEQFF
NA,TRBV12-3/TRBV12-4,TRBD1,TRBJ2-1,13,TGTGCCAGCACCCAGGGACAGTTCAATGAGCAGTTCTTC,CASTQGQFNEQFF
NA,TRBV6-6,NA,TRBJ2-1,14,TGTGCCAGCAGCCAGGCCGCGACGCCTAATGAGCAGTTCTTC,CASSQAATPNEQFF
NA,TRBV19,NA,TRBJ2-5,14,TGTGCCAGTAGTATAGATACTGGTCGGGAGACCCAGTACTTC,CASSIDTGRETQYF
NA,TRBV30,TRBD1,TRBJ2-7,14,TGTGCCTGTCTCACGCCGGGACAGGGTAACGAGCAGTACTTC,CACLTPGQGNEQYF
once,TRBV9,NA,TRBJ1-2,17,TGTGCCAGCAGCGTAGCTACGGCAGGGTGGAATGAGGATGGCTACACCTTC,CASSVATAGWNEDGYTF
NA,TRBV7-2,TRBD1,TRBJ2-5,15,TGTGCCAGCAGCTTTTTCGGACAGGAGCAAGAGACCCAGTACTTC,CASSFFGQEQETQYF
NA,TRBV9,TRBD2,TRBJ2-5,17,TGTGCCAGCAGCGTAGCTGGCAATAGCGGGAGGGAAGAGACCCAGTACTTC,CASSVAGNSGREETQYF
NA,TRBV4-2,TRBD2,TRBJ2-5,17,TGTGCCAGCAGCCAAGATAGGAGCGGGAGGGCCTCAGAGACCCAGTACTTC,CASSQDRSGRASETQYF
NA,TRBV29-1,NA,TRBJ1-2,13,TGCAGCGTTAGAGGGGACGGTGGCTATGGCTACACCTTC,CSVRGDGGYGYTF
NA,TRBV29-1,TRBD1,TRBJ1-2,14,TGCAGCGTCGGATCAGGGGGCGTAGACTATGGCTACACCTTC,CSVGSGGVDYGYTF